The 11 T cell receptor beta chains given below trace back to one sample, sequenced in a study of cytomegalovirus exposure and HLA in healthy donors. This PCR relied on a set of 60 Vbeta primers and 13 Jbeta primers. TCRdb's copy holds only in-frame clones and misses some; the assay was immunoSEQ multiplex PCR. Of about 200,000 clones in the sample, over 65% are singletons; the top ten hold 1.5% to 2%. The material sequenced was PBMCs. These receptors were obtained from a young woman in good health and CMV-seronegative.

The chain combines TRBV4-1 with TRBJ1-4; 7 nucleotides match TRBD1. The germline gives CDR1 MGHRA, CDR2 YSYEKL. CDR3 size: 18 residues. J was trimmed by 5 bases and V by 7 bases; bases with no gene match: 19. The CDR3 DNA sequence: TGCGCCAGCAAATCTCCCAGGGTCCAGGGGGTATTGAATGAAAAACTGTTTTTT. It encodes CASKSPRVQGVLNEKLFF.

The chain recombines TRBV9 with TRBJ2-3, with D possibly being TRBD2 (5 bases). Germline CDR1 SGDLS, CDR2 YYNGEE. This CDR3 contains 15 residues. Deletions cut 0 bases from V and 0 bases from J, with 8 bases between. CDR3 protein: CASSVVSGSTDTQYF. CDR3 bases: TGTGCCAGCAGCGTAGTTTCGGGGAGCACAGATACGCAGTATTTT.

This sequence joins TRBV11-2 and TRBJ2-7, with D possibly TRBD1 on 6 matching bases. The ends were cut back, 5 bases at V and 2 bases at J, with 16 bases in the middle. The CDR3 loop spans 15 amino acids. Germline V gene lookup returns CDR1 SGHAT and CDR2 FQNNGV. In nucleotides, the CDR3 is TGTGCCAGCAGCCAAAACAGGGTTGGGCCCTACGAGCAGTACTTC. Translating it yields CASSQNRVGPYEQYF.

This clone was counted once. This sequence joins TRBV2 and TRBJ2-1; no clear D gene. Germline V gene data show CDR1 as SNHLY and CDR2 as FYNNEI. With 3 bases removed from V and 15 bases from J, the gap between germline ends came to 9 bases. This CDR3 comprises 10 residues. The CDR3 nucleotides are TGTGCCAGCAGTGACGTTGTTCCGTTCTTC. Encoded protein: CASSDVVPFF.

This chain links TRBV5-6 with TRBJ2-3, with 9 nucleotides matching TRBD1. V shed 4 bases and J 7 bases; nucleotides not matched to a gene: 10. The CDR3 consists of 15 residues. The V gene's germline CDR1 is SGHDT and CDR2 YYEEEE. The CDR3 protein is CASSHRDRVVNTQYF. CDR3 DNA sequence: TGTGCCAGCAGCCATCGGGACAGGGTTGTTAATACGCAGTATTTT. Looking up the rest from reference TRBV5-6 and TRBJ2-3 gives the full variable domain: DAGVTQSPTHLIKTRGQQVTLRCSPKSGHDTVSWYQQALGQGPQFIFQYYEEEERQRGNFPDRFSGHQFPNYSSELNVNALLLGDSALYLCASSHRDRVVNTQYFGPGTRLTVL.

This clone was seen just once. The rearrangement links TRBV11-3 to TRBJ2-4; 7 bases line up with TRBD2. The CDR3 is made up of 15 amino acids. The germline V gene has CDR1 SGHNT and CDR2 YENEEA. The trim removed 4 bases at V and 2 bases at J, leaving 5 bases unmatched. The CDR3 is CASSWGGSSKNIQYF. The DNA of the CDR3 is TGTGCCAGCAGCTGGGGGGGGTCTTCCAAAAACATTCAGTACTTC.

The rearrangement uses TRBV7-3 and TRBJ1-3, with 9 nucleotides matching TRBD1. The CDR3 consists of 15 residues. Trimming removed 4 bases from V and 0 bases from J; junction bases left unmatched: 1. CDR1 and CDR2 (germline): SGHTA, FQGTGA. The CDR3 spells CASSSTGGSGNTIYF. The DNA for the CDR3 is TGTGCCAGCAGCTCGACAGGGGGCTCTGGAAACACCATATATTTT.

The chain recombines TRBV7-2 with TRBJ1-2, with 9 bases that match TRBD1. The CDR3 length is 14 residues. V lost 5 bases and J lost 12; bases outside the gene matches: 13. Germline CDR1 reads SGHTA; CDR2 reads FQGNSA. CDR3 in amino acids: CASSPRTDRGWDTF. In nucleotides, the CDR3 is TGTGCCAGCAGCCCCCGGACGGACAGGGGTTGGGACACCTTC. The full variable domain, completed using reference TRBV7-2 and TRBJ1-2, is GAGVSQSPSNKVTEKGKDVELRCDPISGHTALYWYRQSLGQGLEFLIYFQGNSAPDKSGLPSDRFSAERTGGSVSTLTIQRTQQEDSAVYLCASSPRTDRGWDTFGSGTRLTVV.

This rearrangement joins TRBV5-1 to TRBJ2-5; no firm D call. The length of the CDR3 is 13 residues. CDR1 SGHRS and CDR2 YFSETQ come from the germline V gene. Trimming cost V 2 bases and J 1 base, with 6 bases left between them. The CDR3 here is CASSFGFQETQYF. The CDR3 DNA reads TGCGCCAGCAGCTTCGGGTTCCAAGAGACCCAGTACTTC. The variable domain in full, with the rest retrieved from reference TRBV5-1 and TRBJ2-5, is KAGVTQTPRYLIKTRGQQVTLSCSPISGHRSVSWYQQTPGQGLQFLFEYFSETQRNKGNFPGRFSGRQFSNSRSEMNVSTLELGDSALYLCASSFGFQETQYFGPGTRLLVL.

The V and J genes are TRBV7-3 and TRBJ2-7; D is possibly TRBD2 (6 bases). Looked up from germline, CDR1 is SGHTA and CDR2 is FQGTGA. This CDR3 has 16 residues. The V end lost 1 base, the J end lost 6 bases, and 19 bases lay between the germline ends. The CDR3 reads CASSLNGDSSVGEQYF. The CDR3 DNA reads TGTGCCAGCAGCTTAAACGGGGACTCTTCGGTAGGCGAGCAGTACTTC.

The chain recombines TRBV5-6 with TRBJ2-5; 8 positions match TRBD2. CDR1 is SGHDT, CDR2 YYEEEE, per germline. V dropped 2 bases and J dropped 2; count of bases not matched to a gene: 8. CDR3 length: 16 amino acids. The CDR3 is CASSFGTGGLQETQYF. As DNA, the CDR3 is TGTGCCAGCAGCTTCGGGACGGGGGGGTTACAAGAGACCCAGTACTTC.